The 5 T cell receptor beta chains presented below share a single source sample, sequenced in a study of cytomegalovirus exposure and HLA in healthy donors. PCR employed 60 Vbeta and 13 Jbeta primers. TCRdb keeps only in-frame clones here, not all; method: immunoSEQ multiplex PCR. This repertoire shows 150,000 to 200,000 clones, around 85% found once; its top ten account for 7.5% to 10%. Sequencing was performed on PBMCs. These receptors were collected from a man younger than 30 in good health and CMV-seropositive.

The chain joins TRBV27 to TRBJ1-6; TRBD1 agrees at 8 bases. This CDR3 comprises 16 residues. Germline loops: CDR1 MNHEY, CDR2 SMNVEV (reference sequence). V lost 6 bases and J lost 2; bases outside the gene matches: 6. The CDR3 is CASSDRGPPYNSPLHF. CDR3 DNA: TGTGCCAGCAGCGACAGGGGTCCCCCCTATAATTCACCCCTCCACTTT.

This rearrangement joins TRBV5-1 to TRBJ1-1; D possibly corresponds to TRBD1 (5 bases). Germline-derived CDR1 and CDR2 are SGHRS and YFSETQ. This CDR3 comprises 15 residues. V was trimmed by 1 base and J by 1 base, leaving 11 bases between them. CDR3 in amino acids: CASSLLGGTNTEAFF. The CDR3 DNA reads TGCGCCAGCAGCTTGCTGGGGGGAACGAACACTGAAGCTTTCTTT.

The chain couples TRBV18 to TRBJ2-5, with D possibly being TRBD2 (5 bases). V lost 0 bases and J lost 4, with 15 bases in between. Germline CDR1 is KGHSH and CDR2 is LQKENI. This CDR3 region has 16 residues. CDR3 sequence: CASSPPASRLAETQYF. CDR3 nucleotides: TGTGCCAGCTCACCACCGGCTAGCCGGTTGGCAGAGACCCAGTACTTC.

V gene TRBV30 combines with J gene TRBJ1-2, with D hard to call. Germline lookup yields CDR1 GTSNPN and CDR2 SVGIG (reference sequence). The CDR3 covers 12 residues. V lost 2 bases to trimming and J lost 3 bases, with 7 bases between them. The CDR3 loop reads CAWSITYYGYTF. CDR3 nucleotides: TGTGCCTGGAGTATAACTTACTATGGCTACACCTTC.

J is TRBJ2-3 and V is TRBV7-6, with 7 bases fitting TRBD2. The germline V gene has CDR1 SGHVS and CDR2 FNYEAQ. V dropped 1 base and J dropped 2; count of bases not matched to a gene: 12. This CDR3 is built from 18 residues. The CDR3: CASSLGPSSGAYTDTQYF. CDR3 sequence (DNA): TGTGCCAGCAGCTTAGGTCCGTCGAGCGGGGCCTACACAGATACGCAGTATTTT.